The 22 T cell receptor beta chains below were found in one sample sequenced in a study of blood T cell repertoires in COVID-19. Profiled with immunoSEQ multiplex PCR; TCRdb holds only in-frame clones, not every one. The table lists some 130,000 clones, 70% to 90% of them singletons. The specimen sequenced was PBMCs or T cells enriched from blood (not recorded which). These receptor sequences come from a man aged 50 to 59 who had recovered from COVID-19.

The V gene is TRBV30, the J gene TRBJ1-5, with a possible D match to TRBD1 (5 bases). The CDR3 covers 13 residues. The V gene's germline CDR1 is GTSNPN and CDR2 SVGIG (reference sequence). V lost 5 bases and J 3 bases, leaving 11 bases between the germline ends. CDR3: CAWASGNNQPQHF. The CDR3, as DNA: TGTGCCTGGGCCTCAGGGAACAATCAGCCCCAGCATTTT.

V and J are TRBV7-8 and TRBJ1-2; the D gene is possibly TRBD1 (6 bases). This CDR3 contains 15 residues. Germline V gene lookup returns CDR1 SGHVS and CDR2 FQNEAQ. V lost 3 bases, J lost 0 bases, and 11 bases lay in between. CDR3 loop: CASSFGDTANYGYTF. CDR3 nucleotide sequence: TGTGCCAGCAGCTTTGGGGACACCGCTAACTATGGCTACACCTTC.

The chain employs TRBV5-1 and TRBJ1-2; D is ambiguous. CDR1 is SGHRS and CDR2 is YFSETQ in the germline V gene. V was clipped by 4 bases and J by 2 bases, with 15 bases between them. This CDR3 comprises 15 residues. The CDR3 sequence is CASSPQASLNYGYTF. CDR3 coding DNA: TGCGCCAGCAGCCCTCAGGCATCCCTAAACTATGGCTACACCTTC.

The V gene is TRBV6-5, the J gene TRBJ2-1, with 9 positions matching TRBD1. V trimming: 0 bases; J trimming: 7 bases; junction bases outside the gene matches: 7. Germline CDR1 reads MNHEY; CDR2 reads SVGAGI. This CDR3 has 16 amino acids. The CDR3 DNA follows: TGTGCCAGCAGTTACTCACAGGGGGCGAAGATGAATGAGCAGTTCTTC. Translated, it gives CASSYSQGAKMNEQFF.

The chain recombines TRBV28 with TRBJ1-6; a weak D match, TRBD1 (5 bases). The V gene lost 6 bases and the J gene lost 9 bases, with 18 bases spanning the gap. Germline CDR1 is MDHEN and CDR2 is SYDVKM. The CDR3 covers 15 residues. The CDR3 region has the DNA TGTGCCAGCAGGCTTTCTTCAGGGTCGGGTTCACCCCTCCACTTT. This encodes CASRLSSGSGSPLHF.

The chain is built from TRBV3-1 (or the pseudogene TRBV3-2) and TRBJ1-5; TRBD1 matches at 7 bases. This CDR3 contains 15 residues. The germline V gene has CDR1 LGHDT and CDR2 YNNKEL (reference sequence). With 5 bases clipped from V and 12 bases from J, the junction kept 16 bases outside the gene matches. CDR3 loop: CASSLGTAWREGQHF. The CDR3 nucleotides are TGTGCCAGCAGCTTGGGGACAGCCTGGCGAGAGGGCCAGCATTTT.

CDR3 sequence: CASSQGPLAGVGEQFF. CDR3 in DNA: TGCGCCAGCAGCCAGGGTCCCCTAGCGGGGGTGGGGGAGCAGTTCTTC. The chain combines TRBV4-1 with TRBJ2-1, with 10 bases lining up with TRBD2. Germline V gene lookup returns CDR1 MGHRA and CDR2 YSYEKL. The V gene end was trimmed by 3 bases and the J gene end by 10 bases; junction bases not matched to a gene: 12. This CDR3 spans 16 amino acids.

This clone was found once. The V and J genes are TRBV5-1 and TRBJ1-3; D remains ambiguous. Trimming pared 0 bases from V and 0 bases from J, leaving 4 bases between. Germline V gene data show CDR1 as SGHRS and CDR2 as YFSETQ. The CDR3 has 14 residues. The CDR3 loop reads CASSLDSSGNTIYF. The CDR3 bases are TGCGCCAGCAGCTTGGACAGCTCTGGAAACACCATATATTTT.

This sequence joins TRBV28 and TRBJ1-4, with TRBD1 matching 7 bases. This CDR3 contains 15 residues. The V segment lost 6 bases and the J segment 3 bases; nucleotides outside the gene matches: 7. Germline loops: CDR1 MDHEN, CDR2 SYDVKM. The CDR3 sequence is CASRGTGAANEKLFF. DNA of the CDR3: TGTGCCAGCAGGGGAACAGGGGCGGCTAATGAAAAACTGTTTTTT.

J is TRBJ1-1 and V is TRBV19; D unresolved. The germline V and J ends were trimmed by 3 bases and 1 base, with 6 bases remaining between them. CDR1 LNHDA and CDR2 SQIVND come from the germline V gene (reference sequence). CDR3 length: 13 amino acids. CDR3 residues: CASSILKNTEAFF. CDR3 DNA: TGTGCCAGTAGTATCCTTAAGAACACTGAAGCTTTCTTT.

This clone has just one count. The chain joins TRBV2 to TRBJ1-1; TRBD1 is a possible D gene (5 bases). V lost 6 bases and J lost 4, with 6 bases in between. The germline CDR1 and CDR2 sequences are SNHLY and FYNNEI. The CDR3 extends over 11 amino acids. CDR3: CASSQGTEAFF. As DNA, the CDR3 is TGTGCCAGCAGCCAGGGCACTGAAGCTTTCTTT.

J is TRBJ1-2 and V is TRBV10-2, with 9 bases aligning to TRBD1. This CDR3 region has 15 residues. Germline V lookup: CDR1 WSHSY, CDR2 SAAADI. After removal of 3 bases from V and 8 bases from J, the junction contained 10 bases not matched to a gene. The CDR3 coding sequence is TGCGCCAGCAGTGATGGGGACAGGGCGAAGTGGGGCTACACCTTC. Translated, it gives CASSDGDRAKWGYTF.

The rearrangement links TRBV7-9 to TRBJ2-3; 11 bases agree with TRBD2. The ends lost 1 base at V and 4 bases at J; junction bases unmatched: 4. The CDR3 has 16 residues. CDR1 SEHNR and CDR2 FQNEAQ come from the germline V gene (reference sequence). Here the CDR3 DNA reads TGTGCCAGCAGCTTAGGCGCTAGCGGGAGGTCAGATACGCAGTATTTT. Translated: CASSLGASGRSDTQYF.

The chain uses TRBV6-5 and TRBJ2-2; tentative D call: TRBD2 (6 bases). CDR3 size: 16 residues. Trimming shortened V by 4 bases and J by 8 bases, and 20 bases separated the two germline ends. Germline CDR1 and CDR2: MNHEY and SVGAGI. The CDR3 region has the DNA TGTGCCAGCAGTTCCCCGGCCGGGGGATGGTCGGGGGAGCTGTTTTTT. Amino acids: CASSSPAGGWSGELFF.

This rearrangement joins TRBV6-2 or TRBV6-3 to TRBJ1-2; TRBD1 matches at 9 bases. CDR1 and CDR2 from the germline V gene are MNHEY and SVGEGT. The CDR3 extends over 15 amino acids. V was pared by 2 bases and J by 4 bases, with 5 bases of the junction left unmatched. The CDR3 here is CASSYGGTGIYGYTF. CDR3 nucleotides: TGTGCCAGCAGTTACGGCGGGACAGGGATCTATGGCTACACCTTC.

This clone appeared a single time. The CDR3 region has the DNA TGTGCCAGTAGTTCCCAACAGGGGAGGTATGAAAAACTGTTTTTT. Its protein is CASSSQQGRYEKLFF. The chain couples TRBV19 to TRBJ1-4, with 7 bases matching TRBD1. The germline V gene encodes CDR1 LNHDA and CDR2 SQIVND (reference sequence). This CDR3 spans 15 amino acids. The V and J ends lost 5 bases and 6 bases, in that order; junction bases with no gene match: 9.

The chain employs TRBV6-2 or TRBV6-3 and TRBJ2-1; 13 bases are a match to TRBD2. CDR3 size: 18 residues. From germline, CDR1 is MNHEY and CDR2 SVGEGT. V dropped 4 bases and J dropped 1; count of bases not matched to a gene: 7. CDR3 loop: CASSSWTSGGQSYNEQFF. CDR3 nucleotide sequence: TGTGCCAGCAGTTCCTGGACTAGCGGGGGCCAATCCTACAATGAGCAGTTCTTC.

The chain employs TRBV10-3 and TRBJ2-1; the match to TRBD2 covers 10 bases. Per the germline V gene, CDR1 is ENHRY and CDR2 is SYGVKD. This CDR3 contains 15 residues. V lost 3 bases to trimming and J lost 8 bases; unmatched junction nucleotides: 7. Written as DNA, the CDR3 is TGTGCCATCAGTGACCCCACTAGCGGGGTCGATGAGCAGTTCTTC. It translates to CAISDPTSGVDEQFF.

The chain combines TRBV18 with TRBJ1-1, with D perhaps TRBD1 (6 bases). CDR3 length: 13 residues. Trimming took 6 bases from V and 8 from J, leaving 16 bases between them. Germline V gives CDR1 KGHSH, CDR2 LQKENI. The CDR3 bases are TGTGCCAGCTCCCCAGACTCAGGGACAGAAGCTTTCTTT. It specifies CASSPDSGTEAFF.

V gene TRBV6-5 combines with J gene TRBJ1-2, with TRBD1 matching 7 bases. The germline CDR1 and CDR2 sequences are MNHEY and SVGAGI. Germline trimming cut 5 bases from V and 3 bases from J; bases unmatched to any gene: 6. This CDR3 is 14 amino acids long. CDR3 coding DNA: TGTGCCAGCAGTACGCGGGACAGCTACTATGGCTACACCTTC. As protein: CASSTRDSYYGYTF.

This chain links TRBV28 with TRBJ1-5; weak D call: TRBD1 (6 bases). The V gene lost 6 bases and the J gene lost 3 bases, with 12 bases spanning the gap. The CDR3 spans 14 residues. Germline CDR1 is MDHEN and CDR2 is SYDVKM. As DNA, the CDR3 is TGTGCCAGCAGGGTAGGGGGAAACAATCAGCCCCAGCATTTT. Encoded protein: CASRVGGNNQPQHF.

The chain recombines TRBV4-1 with TRBJ2-1; 10 nucleotides line up with TRBD2. The germline V gene has CDR1 MGHRA and CDR2 YSYEKL. The trim removed 4 bases at V and 3 bases at J, leaving 3 bases unmatched. The CDR3 length is 15 residues. CDR3 residues: CASSPVAGGYNEQFF. For the CDR3, the DNA is TGCGCCAGCAGCCCGGTAGCGGGGGGCTACAATGAGCAGTTCTTC.